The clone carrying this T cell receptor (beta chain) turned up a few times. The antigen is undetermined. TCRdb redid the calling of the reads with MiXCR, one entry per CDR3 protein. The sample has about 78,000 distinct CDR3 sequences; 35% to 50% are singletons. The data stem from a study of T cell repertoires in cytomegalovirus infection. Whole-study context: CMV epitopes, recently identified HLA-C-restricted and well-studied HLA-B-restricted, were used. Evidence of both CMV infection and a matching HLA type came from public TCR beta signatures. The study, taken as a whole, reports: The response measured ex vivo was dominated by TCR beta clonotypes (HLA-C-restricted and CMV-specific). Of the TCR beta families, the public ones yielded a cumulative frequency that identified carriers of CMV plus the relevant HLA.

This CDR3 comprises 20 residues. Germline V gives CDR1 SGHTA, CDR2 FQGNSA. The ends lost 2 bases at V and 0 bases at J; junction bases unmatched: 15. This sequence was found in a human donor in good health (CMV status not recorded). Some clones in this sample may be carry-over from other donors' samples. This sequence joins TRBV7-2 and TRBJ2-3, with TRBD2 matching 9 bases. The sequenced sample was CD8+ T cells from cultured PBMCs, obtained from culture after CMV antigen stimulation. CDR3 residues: CASSLWVGGGAVWSTDTQYF. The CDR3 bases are TGTGCCAGCAGCTTATGGGTCGGCGGGGGGGCGGTTTGGAGCACAGATACGCAGTATTTT.